The 20 T cell receptor beta chains below were found in one sample sequenced in a study of blood T cell repertoires in COVID-19. Data came from immunoSEQ multiplex PCR; TCRdb stores just in-frame clones and leaves some out. The table records roughly 290,000 clones, roughly 85% of them present only once. The sample comprised PBMCs or T cells enriched from blood (not recorded which). The receptor set was obtained from a woman in her forties who had recovered from COVID-19.

The rearrangement links TRBV7-3 to TRBJ2-2; D not resolved. There are 14 residues in the CDR3. Germline lookup yields CDR1 SGHTA and CDR2 FQGTGA. Deletions cut 5 bases from V and 5 bases from J, with 12 bases between. CDR3 nucleotides: TGTGCCAGCAGCAACAATCCAGGAACCGGGGAGCTGTTTTTT. Protein: CASSNNPGTGELFF.

This clone was found once. The CDR3 nucleotides are TGTGCCAGCAGCCTCGAGCGGGTCGGGACCCAGTACTTC. Amino acids: CASSLERVGTQYF. The chain carries TRBV14 and TRBJ2-5, with D maybe TRBD2 (6 bases). Trimming left V 4 bases short and J 7 bases short, with 13 bases between. Germline assignment: CDR1 SGHDN and CDR2 FVKESK. This CDR3 region has 13 residues. The full variable domain, with the rest looked up from reference TRBV14 and TRBJ2-5, is EAGVTQFPSHSVIEKGQTVTLRCDPISGHDNLYWYRRVMGKEIKFLLHFVKESKQDESGMPNNRFLAERTGGTYSTLKVQPAELEDSGVYFCASSLERVGTQYFGPGTRLLVL.

This sequence joins TRBV7-8 and TRBJ2-7; D is unclear. The CDR3 runs 11 residues. Germline V gene data show CDR1 as SGHVS and CDR2 as FQNEAQ. V was clipped by 3 bases and J by 6 bases, with 6 bases between them. DNA for the CDR3: TGTGCCAGCAGCTTCACGCGCGAGCAGTACTTC. It codes for CASSFTREQYF.

This clone showed up just a few times. The V and J genes are TRBV27 and TRBJ2-4; 9 nucleotides match TRBD1. V lost 4 bases to trimming and J lost 6 bases; unmatched junction nucleotides: 16. The CDR3 runs 18 residues. Germline V lookup: CDR1 MNHEY, CDR2 SMNVEV (reference sequence). The CDR3: CASSSTHSNRGPGNIQYF. The CDR3 coding sequence is TGTGCCAGCAGTTCCACCCACTCAAACAGGGGGCCGGGAAACATTCAGTACTTC.

This clone was observed once. V and J are TRBV11-2 and TRBJ2-5; TRBD2 aligns across 7 bases. The CDR3 is 16 amino acids. The junction had 10 bases not matched to a gene; V was cut back by 1 base and J by 5 bases. Germline V lookup: CDR1 SGHAT, CDR2 FQNNGV. CDR3 region: CASSLAQGGMRETQYF. The CDR3 DNA is TGTGCCAGCAGCTTAGCTCAGGGAGGGATGAGGGAGACCCAGTACTTC.

The gene calls are TRBV7-9 and TRBJ1-4; D perhaps matches TRBD1 (5 bases). Germline V gives CDR1 SEHNR, CDR2 FQNEAQ (reference sequence). The V end was cut by 3 bases, the J end by 8 bases, with 10 bases between. This CDR3 comprises 13 residues. In DNA form, the CDR3 reads TGTGCCAGCAGCTTGATGGAGGGGGAAAAACTGTTTTTT. Translation: CASSLMEGEKLFF.

The V gene is TRBV6-2 or TRBV6-3, the J gene TRBJ2-7; 9 bases fit TRBD2. After removal of 2 bases from V and 5 bases from J, the junction contained 7 bases not matched to a gene. Germline CDR1 and CDR2: MNHEY and SVGEGT. The CDR3 loop spans 15 amino acids. The CDR3 loop reads CASSYLAGMFNEQYF. As DNA, the CDR3 is TGTGCCAGCAGTTACCTAGCGGGAATGTTCAACGAGCAGTACTTC.

The CDR3: CASSWGQNTEAFF. DNA of the CDR3: TGTGCCAGCAGTTGGGGACAGAACACTGAAGCTTTCTTT. V is TRBV6-5 and J is TRBJ1-1; possible D gene TRBD1, 6 bases. Germline CDR1 and CDR2: MNHEY and SVGAGI. The ends were cut back, 4 bases at V and 1 base at J, with 7 bases in the middle. This CDR3 has 13 amino acids.

The rearrangement joins TRBV11-1 to TRBJ2-3; 8 bases are a match to TRBD2. The V segment lost 4 bases and the J segment 0 bases; nucleotides outside the gene matches: 6. The length of the CDR3 is 16 residues. Germline loops: CDR1 SGHAT, CDR2 FQDESV (reference sequence). CDR3 in DNA: TGTGCCAGCAGCTCAGCCGGGACTAGTAGCACAGATACGCAGTATTTT. It specifies CASSSAGTSSTDTQYF.

V and J are TRBV6-5 and TRBJ2-1; a possible D gene is TRBD2 (5 bases). Germline V lookup: CDR1 MNHEY, CDR2 SVGAGI. Trimming took off 7 bases at V and 6 bases at J, with 16 bases between the two ends. This CDR3 comprises 14 residues. The DNA for the CDR3 is TGTGCCAGCACACCCTTTTCTAGCAGCAATGAGCAGTTCTTC. Translation: CASTPFSSSNEQFF.

This chain joins TRBV14 and TRBJ2-3; D is uncertain. Germline CDR1 is SGHDN and CDR2 is FVKESK. Trimming stripped 1 base from V and 2 bases from J, with 7 bases between. The CDR3 length is 14 residues. The CDR3: CASSQGRYTDTQYF. CDR3 nucleotides: TGTGCCAGCAGCCAAGGTCGTTACACAGATACGCAGTATTTT.

In this sample, this clone turned up once. The V call is TRBV10-2, the J call TRBJ1-5; 9 bases map to TRBD1. This CDR3 has 15 residues. V shed 2 bases, J shed 7 bases, and the junction held 6 bases outside the gene matches. Germline assignment: CDR1 WSHSY and CDR2 SAAADI. CDR3 sequence (DNA): TGCGCCAGCAGTGAGGGAAGACAGGGGGGCCAGCCCCAGCATTTT. This translates into CASSEGRQGGQPQHF.

V and J are TRBV5-1 and TRBJ1-1; D might be TRBD1 (6 bases). The V gene lost 3 bases and the J gene lost 3 bases, with 15 bases spanning the gap. Germline V lookup: CDR1 SGHRS, CDR2 YFSETQ. The CDR3 extends over 15 amino acids. CDR3 DNA sequence: TGCGCCAGCAGCTCCAGGGTAGGGGGGGACACTGAAGCTTTCTTT. This encodes CASSSRVGGDTEAFF.

This chain joins TRBV20-1 and TRBJ2-3, with 7 nucleotides matching TRBD2. This CDR3 is built from 15 residues. Trimming took 3 bases from V and 3 from J; bases not matched to a gene: 9. Per germline, CDR1 DFQATT and CDR2 SNEGSKA (reference sequence). Here the CDR3 reads CSASGGRRSTDTQYF. The CDR3 DNA reads as TGCAGTGCTAGTGGCGGGAGAAGGAGTACAGATACGCAGTATTTT.

The gene calls are TRBV6-5 and TRBJ2-1; maybe TRBD2 (7 bases). The CDR3 consists of 15 residues. Trimming removed 7 bases at V and 4 bases at J, with 17 bases between. CDR1 is MNHEY, CDR2 SVGAGI, per germline. In DNA, the CDR3 is TGTGCCAGCAAGGGCGGGGGCTATACGTACAATGAGCAGTTCTTC. Translation: CASKGGGYTYNEQFF.

This clone was detected only a few times. V is TRBV7-8 and J is TRBJ1-6, with 7 nucleotides matching TRBD1. This CDR3 region has 13 residues. Germline V lookup: CDR1 SGHVS, CDR2 FQNEAQ. The V segment lost 8 bases and the J segment 6 bases; nucleotides outside the gene matches: 4. The CDR3 nucleotides are TGTGCCAGCGGGAGACAGGGTAATTCACCCCTCCACTTT. Its protein product is CASGRQGNSPLHF.

This chain joins TRBV30 and TRBJ1-2, with TRBD1 matching over 8 bases. V was clipped by 3 bases and J by 11 bases; unmatched bases: 5. This CDR3 has 11 residues. Germline CDR1 and CDR2: GTSNPN and SVGIG (reference sequence). CDR3 region: CAWSFGQGYTF. The CDR3 DNA is TGTGCCTGGAGCTTCGGACAGGGATACACCTTC.

The CDR3 spells CASSRQPGQGYEQYF. CDR3 bases: TGTGCCAGCTCACGACAACCGGGACAGGGGTACGAGCAGTACTTC. This chain links TRBV18 with TRBJ2-7, with 10 bases lining up with TRBD1. The trim removed 4 bases at V and 4 bases at J, leaving 7 bases unmatched. CDR1 is KGHSH and CDR2 is LQKENI in the germline V gene. The CDR3 is made up of 15 amino acids.

V gene TRBV7-2 combines with J gene TRBJ1-2, with 8 bases identical to TRBD1. Germline-derived CDR1 and CDR2 are SGHTA and FQGNSA. CDR3 size: 14 residues. V shed 5 bases, J shed 4 bases, and the junction held 6 bases outside the gene matches. This CDR3 reads CASSPGQGGYGYTF. In nucleotides, the CDR3 is TGTGCCAGCAGCCCTGGACAGGGCGGCTATGGCTACACCTTC.

Regarding this clone: Other DNA sequences in the same sample also yield this CDR3. This chain joins TRBV30 and TRBJ1-1; no clear D gene. This CDR3 contains 12 residues. The V end lost 3 bases, the J end lost 1 base, and 6 bases lay between the germline ends. From germline, CDR1 is GTSNPN and CDR2 SVGIG (reference sequence). As DNA, the CDR3 is TGTGCCTGGAGGCGAGGGAACACTGAAGCTTTCTTT. Amino acid sequence: CAWRRGNTEAFF.